Presented here are 23 T cell receptor beta chains from one specimen sequenced in a study of blood T cells in healthy people across ages. For the second PCR, which ran for 7 to 11 cycles, a sample-barcoded 5' primer and a J-beta primer mix were used. TCRdb called the 5' RACE reads again in MiXCR, with one record for every CDR3 protein. In the table there are 1.5 million to 1.9 million distinct CDR3 sequences, under 55% of which are singletons. The sample consisted of blood. These receptors were collected from a young woman in good health.

The CDR3 loop reads CASSPLGRQGVSYEQYF. CDR3 nucleotides: TGTGCCAGCAGCCCACTGGGTCGGCAGGGGGTTTCCTACGAGCAGTACTTC. The chain employs TRBV11-2 and TRBJ2-7; 7 bases map to TRBD1. V trimming: 5 bases; J trimming: 1 base; junction bases outside the gene matches: 14. The germline V gene encodes CDR1 SGHAT and CDR2 FQNNGV. The CDR3 extends over 17 amino acids.

In this sample, this clonotype turned up once. V and J are TRBV29-1 and TRBJ2-1, with D uncertain. Trimming took 1 base from V and 10 from J, leaving 11 bases between them. The CDR3 is made up of 12 amino acids. Germline-derived CDR1 and CDR2 are SQVTM and ANQGSEA. This chain's CDR3 is CSVEASSGEQFF. The CDR3 DNA reads as TGCAGCGTTGAAGCCTCTTCCGGGGAGCAGTTCTTC.

The gene calls are TRBV20-1 and TRBJ2-1; 9 nucleotides agree with TRBD2. The tail of the sequence fits TRBJ2-7 better, so the J call may be wrong. The germline gives CDR1 DFQATT, CDR2 SNEGSKA (reference sequence). The CDR3 spans 15 residues. Here the CDR3 reads CSARRSGGSYNEQYF. The CDR3 nucleotides read TGCAGTGCTAGGAGGAGCGGGGGGTCTTACAATGAGCAGTACTTC.

This chain joins TRBV12-3 or TRBV12-4 and TRBJ2-7; D is ambiguous. The V end lost 6 bases, the J end lost 7 bases, and 19 bases lay between the germline ends. The CDR3 length is 14 residues. In DNA, the CDR3 is TGTGCCAGCAGCCCCCGTAGAGCCTACAATGAGCAGTACTTC. Encoded protein: CASSPRRAYNEQYF.

The chain is built from TRBV6-2 or TRBV6-3 and TRBJ2-1; either TRBD1 or TRBD2 may fit D (5 bases each). The closer fit of TRBJ2-7 to the DNA end suggests the J call may be wrong. Germline assignment: CDR1 MNHEY and CDR2 SVGEGT. This CDR3 is built from 17 residues. The CDR3 is CASTFTGDARSYNEQYF. CDR3 in DNA: TGTGCCAGCACCTTCACCGGGGACGCCCGCTCCTACAATGAGCAGTACTTC.

V usage is TRBV30 and J usage is TRBJ1-1; D unclear. V was shortened by 1 base and J by 7 bases, with 10 bases between the two germline ends. The V gene's germline CDR1 is GTSNPN and CDR2 SVGIG (reference sequence). CDR3 size: 12 residues. DNA for the CDR3: TGTGCCTGGAGTGCCCACGGTGATGAAGCTTTCTTT. It yields the protein CAWSAHGDEAFF.

V and J are TRBV13 and TRBJ2-5, with 8 bases that match TRBD1. Losses at the gene ends were 5 bases for V and 11 bases for J; bases not matched to a gene: 7. This CDR3 comprises 12 residues. Germline CDR1 is PRHDT and CDR2 is FYEKMQ (reference sequence). This CDR3 reads CASSPGGREQYF. For the CDR3, the DNA is TGTGCCAGCAGCCCAGGGGGCAGAGAGCAGTACTTC.

This clonotype has just a few counts. The V call is TRBV5-1, the J call TRBJ2-3; D is undetermined. CDR1 and CDR2 (germline): SGHRS, YFSETQ. CDR3 length equals 14 residues. Trimming cost V 2 bases and J 2 bases, with 9 bases left between them. This chain's CDR3 is CASSFSQFTDTQYF. DNA for the CDR3: TGCGCCAGCAGCTTCTCCCAATTCACAGATACGCAGTATTTT.

This clonotype has more than one count but fewer than ten. V is TRBV11-2 and J is TRBJ2-1; D gene unclear. V gave up 4 bases and J gave up 1 base, with 11 bases separating them. Germline lookup yields CDR1 SGHAT and CDR2 FQNNGV. This CDR3 is 15 amino acids long. CDR3 DNA: TGTGCCAGCAGCTCGAGGATTCGATCCTACAATGAGCAGTTCTTC. This encodes CASSSRIRSYNEQFF.

This chain links TRBV7-2 with TRBJ2-7; unclear D gene. From germline, CDR1 is SGHTA and CDR2 FQGNSA. The CDR3 is 15 amino acids. V lost 3 bases and J 3 bases, leaving 15 bases between the germline ends. CDR3 loop: CASSLSSGGYYEQYF. The CDR3 DNA reads as TGTGCCAGCAGCTTGTCATCGGGCGGTTACTACGAGCAGTACTTC.

This chain joins TRBV5-6 and TRBJ1-6; D remains ambiguous. The germline CDR1 and CDR2 sequences are SGHDT and YYEEEE. Trimming shortened V by 0 bases and J by 2 bases, and 9 bases separated the two germline ends. The CDR3 has 16 amino acids. CDR3: CASSLETHAYNSPLHF. For the CDR3, the DNA is TGTGCCAGCAGCTTGGAAACGCACGCCTATAATTCACCCCTCCACTTT.

The chain employs TRBV15 and TRBJ2-5; tentative D call: TRBD1 (6 bases). V lost 3 bases to trimming and J lost 1 base, with 12 bases between them. Germline CDR1 is LNHNV and CDR2 is YYDKDF (reference sequence). The CDR3 consists of 15 residues. The CDR3 DNA follows: TGTGCCACCAGCAGCCAGGGGTTCCTCCAAGAGACCCAGTACTTC. Amino acid sequence: CATSSQGFLQETQYF.

V gene TRBV20-1 combines with J gene TRBJ2-3; the match to TRBD1 covers 7 bases. The V segment lost 1 base and the J segment 0 bases; nucleotides outside the gene matches: 1. Germline CDR1 reads DFQATT; CDR2 reads SNEGSKA (reference sequence). This CDR3 region has 14 residues. CDR3: CSARGDSSTDTQYF. In DNA, the CDR3 is TGCAGTGCTAGAGGGGACAGTAGCACAGATACGCAGTATTTT.

The chain uses TRBV20-1 and TRBJ1-4; D remains ambiguous. Germline-derived CDR1 and CDR2 are DFQATT and SNEGSKA (reference sequence). CDR3 size: 12 residues. Trimming took 6 bases from V and 11 from J, leaving 16 bases between them. CDR3 DNA sequence: TGCAGTGCCCCAACGCCTTCCGGGAAACTGTTTTTT. Residues: CSAPTPSGKLFF.

This clonotype came up once. The V and J genes are TRBV9 and TRBJ2-7; D not resolved. Germline lookup yields CDR1 SGDLS and CDR2 YYNGEE. Trimming cost V 0 bases and J 7 bases, with 11 bases left between them. The CDR3 runs 13 residues. CDR3 sequence reads: CASSVEVPGEQYF. For the CDR3, the DNA is TGTGCCAGCAGCGTAGAAGTCCCCGGTGAGCAGTACTTC. Filled out from reference TRBV9 and TRBJ2-7, the complete variable domain reads DSGVTQTPKHLITATGQRVTLRCSPRSGDLSVYWYQQSLDQGLQFLIQYYNGEERAKGNILERFSAQQFPDLHSELNLSSLELGDSALYFCASSVEVPGEQYFGPGTRLTVT.

The chain employs TRBV6-1 and TRBJ1-2, with 8 bases lining up with TRBD1. The CDR3 runs to 14 residues. V lost 2 bases, J lost 7 bases, and 6 bases stayed unmatched. Germline lookup yields CDR1 MNHNS and CDR2 SASEGT. CDR3 coding DNA: TGTGCCAGCAGTGAAACAGGGGGGATCGGTGGCTACACCTTC. Its translation is CASSETGGIGGYTF.

This chain uses TRBV9 with TRBJ2-7; D perhaps matches TRBD2 (6 bases). Germline V gene data show CDR1 as SGDLS and CDR2 as YYNGEE. The CDR3 covers 14 residues. The V end lost 4 bases, the J end lost 7 bases, and 18 bases lay between the germline ends. The CDR3, as DNA: TGTGCCAGCAGCCGCAGGGACTCCTACAATGAGCAGTACTTC. It translates to CASSRRDSYNEQYF.

This clonotype is a singleton in its sample. Sequence at one end of the junction differs from germline and may be a read error. This sequence joins TRBV12-3 or TRBV12-4 and TRBJ1-2; a possible D gene is TRBD1 (5 bases). This CDR3 contains 13 residues. The CDR3 protein is CASSREGFYGHTF. The CDR3 bases are TGTGCCAGCAGTAGGGAGGGGTTCTATGGCCACACCTTC.

This chain uses TRBV27 with TRBJ1-5; no definite D call. This CDR3 spans 14 amino acids. V was clipped by 3 bases and J by 2 bases, with 8 bases between them. The germline gives CDR1 MNHEY, CDR2 SMNVEV (reference sequence). The CDR3 loop is CASSFSQGNQPQHF. CDR3 DNA sequence: TGTGCCAGCAGTTTTTCGCAGGGCAATCAGCCCCAGCATTTT.

This clonotype was seen a single time. The V call is TRBV27, the J call TRBJ2-5; D is tentatively TRBD1 or TRBD2 (6 bases each). The J call may be in error: the DNA end matches TRBJ2-7 better. Germline V gene data show CDR1 as MNHEY and CDR2 as SMNVEV (reference sequence). The CDR3 is 17 residues long. CDR3 sequence reads: CASSFGNVWGAVNEQYF. CDR3 coding DNA: TGTGCCAGCAGTTTCGGCAACGTTTGGGGGGCCGTGAACGAGCAGTACTTC.

The chain uses TRBV20-1 and TRBJ2-1; 10 bases are a match to TRBD2. V dropped 1 base and J dropped 8; count of bases not matched to a gene: 14. CDR1 and CDR2 (germline): DFQATT, SNEGSKA (reference sequence). This CDR3 has 17 amino acids. CDR3 sequence: CSARVKKSSGSVHEQFF. The CDR3 DNA sequence: TGCAGTGCTAGAGTCAAAAAATCTAGCGGGAGTGTCCATGAGCAGTTCTTC.

This clonotype was found a few times. This chain joins TRBV29-1 and TRBJ1-1, with unresolved D. Germline CDR1 reads SQVTM; CDR2 reads ANQGSEA. The CDR3 runs 12 residues. Trimming cost V 8 bases and J 7 bases, with 17 bases left between them. The CDR3 reads CSIEHRGNEAFF. The CDR3 DNA is TGCAGCATAGAACATCGTGGAAATGAAGCTTTCTTT.

The chain links TRBV10-3 to TRBJ1-2; possible D gene TRBD1, 5 bases. Germline CDR1 ENHRY, CDR2 SYGVKD. The germline V and J ends were trimmed by 5 bases and 0 bases, with 10 bases remaining between them. The CDR3 has 14 residues. CDR3 DNA sequence: TGTGCCATCAGTAGGGACCCGACTAACTATGGCTACACCTTC. Translating it yields CAISRDPTNYGYTF.